This T cell receptor beta chain originates from a study of blood T cell repertoires in COVID-19 (dated by TCRdb to the early 2020s). Background on the whole study: Samples covering the acute and convalescent phases of COVID-19 were provided by collaborators in the United States, Italy and Spain. The prospective study material was composed of cDNA or gDNA derived from T cells, B-cell-depleted T cells, or PBMCs. Subjects who had been exposed to COVID-19, were actively infected with it, or had recovered from it provided the deeply sampled blood TCRbeta repertoires that made up the dataset. The repertoires were released in a freely available public database meant as a resource for research on the immune response to SARS-CoV-2. Samples were obtained from the ongoing ImmuneRACE study (first 160 participants) and from about 1,300 subjects provided by 6 global collaborators. Sample metadata almost always included a de-identified subject ID, COVID-19 status, age in years and sex. Where available, HLA class I and class II types were taken from metadata supplied by the sample provider and were not determined by assay-based typing.

Counted from cysteine to phenylalanine, this CDR3 has 14 amino acids. CDR3 DNA only is kept here, 42 bases in frame from base 1. CDR1 and CDR2, per the germline V gene, are SGHRS and YFSETQ. V has 2 bases trimmed and J has 6 bases trimmed; junction bases matching no gene number 6. Enrolling through a virtual design, the prospective study's participants ranged in age from about 18 to 100 years and lived across more than 20 United States geographic areas. To assign participants to cohorts, the prospective study relied on clinical history that participants themselves reported in a screening survey and a study questionnaire. Recovered participants in ImmuneRACE Cohort 3 were defined as having two consecutive negative NP/OP PCR tests, clearance from a healthcare professional, or resolution of symptoms. Mobile phlebotomists in the prospective study collected whole blood, serum and a nasopharyngeal or oropharyngeal swab from every participant. Over a roughly 2-month period, participants in the prospective study had the option of providing additional blood draws and questionnaires. Prospective study blood samples were shipped either frozen or at room temperature before DNA extraction.

Comment on this clone: Its antigen is unknown. Base qualities are not at hand, and no much larger clone is one base apart.

The immunoSEQ Assay, a bias-controlled multiplex PCR, was used to amplify TCRbeta CDR3 regions from genomic DNA. Under the source paper's analysis protocol: The number of nucleated cells in each sample was estimated by amplification of reference gene primers within the assay. To quantify the absolute abundance of each unique TCRbeta CDR3 rearrangement, sequence reads were collapsed and filtered. For each sample, productive Simpson clonality was calculated as the square root of Simpson's diversity index across productive rearrangements. The table comes from immuneACCESS by way of TCRdb, which keeps in-frame sequences with V and J called. Part of the clones is missing from these tables; in studies checked, under half for an unresolved V gene and the rest for unknown reasons. The DNA was the basis for D and trimming; V, J and clone size are from that table. The sample profile shows 200,000 to 250,000 clones; nearly 90% of them were found once. Of the sample, 10% to 12% falls within the top ten clones.

What the study reported, not specific to this receptor: How much clinical and demographic metadata was included differed by source and by participant, and the metadata was provided uncurated.

This TCR came from a man aged 25-45 years who had recovered from COVID-19. The V and J genes are TRBV5-1 and TRBJ2-7; TRBD2 matches 9 bases in the middle. The sequenced sample was PBMCs or T cells enriched from blood (not recorded which). CDR3 sequence: CASSFIAGVAEQYF. The nucleotide sequence is given as TGCGCCAGCAGCTTCATAGCGGGGGTGGCCGAGCAGTACTTC.